This T cell receptor beta chain appears in the sequencing data of a study of CD8 T cells in Susac syndrome. Germline V CDR1 and CDR2: DFQATT, SNEGSKA (reference sequence). Losses at the gene ends were 6 bases for V and 8 bases for J; bases not matched to a gene: 9. CDR3 length equals 13 residues. Random-hexamer reverse transcription was applied to roughly 0.5 to 1 ug RNA. Amplification of TCR beta CDR3 by immunoSEQ multiplex PCR spanned 54 Vbeta and 13 Jbeta. TCRdb reanalysed the immunoSEQ multiplex PCR reads using MiXCR and keeps one entry per CDR3 protein. Of hundreds of thousands of distinct CDR3 sequences listed, about nine tenths were seen once; the top ten hold 0.18%. Blood CD8+ and CD4+ T cells underwent high-throughput TCR beta sequencing.

This TCR derives from a human donor with multiple sclerosis. The J gene is TRBJ2-7, the V gene TRBV20-1; 11 bases align to TRBD2. The sequenced material came from CD8+ T cells from PBMCs. Written as DNA, the CDR3 is TGCAGTGCACCGACTAGCGGGGTCTCCAAGCAGTACTTC. Protein: CSAPTSGVSKQYF.